What follows are 2 T cell receptor beta chains derived from one specimen sequenced in a study of blood T cell repertoires in COVID-19. Measured with immunoSEQ multiplex PCR; TCRdb has only the in-frame clones, and not every one. The sample has roughly 340,000 clones, 80% to 90% seen once. Sequenced: peripheral blood. The receptors shown here come from a woman in her fifties or sixties with COVID-19, enrolled during active disease.

The chain joins TRBV2 to TRBJ1-3, with 9 positions matching TRBD1. Germline V gene lookup returns CDR1 SNHLY and CDR2 FYNNEI. CDR3 length: 18 amino acids. The V segment lost 6 bases and the J segment 1 base; nucleotides outside the gene matches: 13. As DNA, the CDR3 is TGTGCCAGCAGGGCGAGAACAGGGGGCGGTCTATCTGGAAACACCATATATTTT. Protein sequence: CASRARTGGGLSGNTIYF. Supplemented by reference TRBV2 and TRBJ1-3, the full variable domain reads EPEVTQTPSHQVTQMGQEVILRCVPISNHLYFYWYRQILGQKVEFLVSFYNNEISEKSEIFDDQFSVERPDGSNFTLKIRSTKLEDSAMYFCASRARTGGGLSGNTIYFGEGSWLTVV.

V is TRBV29-1 and J is TRBJ1-5; TRBD1 might be the D (5 bases). Germline CDR1 and CDR2: SQVTM and ANQGSEA. V gave up 6 bases and J gave up 0 bases, with 12 bases separating them. The length of the CDR3 is 14 residues. The CDR3 sequence: CSVLSGYSNQPQHF. DNA for the CDR3: TGCAGCGTCCTATCAGGGTATAGCAATCAGCCCCAGCATTTT.